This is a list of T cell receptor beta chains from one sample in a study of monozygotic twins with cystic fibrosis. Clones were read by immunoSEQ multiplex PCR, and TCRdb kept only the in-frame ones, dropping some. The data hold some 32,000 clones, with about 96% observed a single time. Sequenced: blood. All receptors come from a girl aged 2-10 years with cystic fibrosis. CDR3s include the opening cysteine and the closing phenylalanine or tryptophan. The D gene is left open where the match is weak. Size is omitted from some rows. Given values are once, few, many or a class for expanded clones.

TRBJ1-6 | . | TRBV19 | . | CAAGDYNSPLHF | TGTGCCGCAGGGGATTATAATTCACCCCTCCACTTT
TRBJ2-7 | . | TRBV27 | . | CASSLKTTSYEQYF | TGTGCCAGCAGTTTAAAGACTACTTCCTACGAGCAGTACTTC
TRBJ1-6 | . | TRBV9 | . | CASSVDESRNSPLHF | TGTGCCAGCAGCGTAGACGAGAGCCGGAATTCACCCCTCCACTTT
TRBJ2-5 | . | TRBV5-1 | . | CASSLGSGQETQYF | TGCGCCAGCAGCTTGGGCTCGGGCCAAGAGACCCAGTACTTC
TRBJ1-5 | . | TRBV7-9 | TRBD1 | CASSRQGDQPQHF | TGTGCCAGCAGCCGACAGGGAGATCAGCCCCAGCATTTT
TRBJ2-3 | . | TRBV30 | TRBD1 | CAWSGTGSDTQYF | TGTGCCTGGAGTGGGACAGGTTCCGATACGCAGTATTTT
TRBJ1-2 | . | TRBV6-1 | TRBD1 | CASRYTGGGGGYTF | TGTGCCAGCAGGTACACAGGGGGCGGAGGGGGCTACACCTTC
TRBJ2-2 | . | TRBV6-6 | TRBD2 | CASRGLAGTGELFF | TGTGCCAGCAGGGGACTAGCGGGAACCGGGGAGCTGTTTTTT
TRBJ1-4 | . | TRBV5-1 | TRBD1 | CASSATGGKEKLFF | TGCGCCAGCAGCGCAACAGGGGGCAAGGAAAAACTGTTTTTT
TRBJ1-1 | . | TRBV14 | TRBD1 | CASSPERQGSGTEAFF | TGTGCCAGCAGCCCGGAGAGACAGGGGAGCGGCACTGAAGCTTTCTTT
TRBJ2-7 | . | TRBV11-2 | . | CASRLIDRREQYF | TGTGCCAGCAGATTGATCGACAGACGAGAGCAGTACTTC
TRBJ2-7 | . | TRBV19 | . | CASSIQGTFYEQYF | TGTGCCAGTAGTATACAAGGGACTTTTTACGAGCAGTACTTC
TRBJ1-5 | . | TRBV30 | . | CAWSLTGQEHRPQHF | TGTGCCTGGAGTCTAACGGGACAAGAGCATCGGCCCCAGCATTTT
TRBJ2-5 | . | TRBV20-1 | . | CSARSSETQYF | TGCAGTGCTAGGAGTTCAGAGACCCAGTACTTC
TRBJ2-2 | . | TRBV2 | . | CASTHLSGVGTGELFF | TGTGCCAGCACCCACCTATCCGGGGTGGGCACCGGGGAGCTGTTTTTT
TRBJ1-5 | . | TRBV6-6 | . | CASRRQATDSNQPQHF | TGTGCCAGCAGGCGTCAGGCTACAGATAGCAATCAGCCCCAGCATTTT
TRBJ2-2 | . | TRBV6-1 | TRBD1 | CASSEIRGSTGELFF | TGTGCCAGCAGTGAGATCAGGGGGTCCACCGGGGAGCTGTTTTTT
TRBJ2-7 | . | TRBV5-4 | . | CASSSSSYEQYF | TGTGCCAGCAGCTCAAGCTCCTACGAGCAGTACTTC
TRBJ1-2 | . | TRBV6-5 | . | CASSYSGPILNYGYTF | TGTGCCAGCAGTTACTCGGGCCCGATCTTGAACTATGGCTACACCTTC
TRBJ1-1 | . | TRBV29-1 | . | CSVRQQTSSEAFF | TGCAGCGTCCGACAGCAAACCTCCTCTGAAGCTTTCTTT
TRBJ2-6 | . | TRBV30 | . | CAWSPRGGARRGANVLTF | TGTGCCTGGAGTCCTCGCGGTGGGGCCAGGAGAGGGGCCAACGTCCTGACTTTC
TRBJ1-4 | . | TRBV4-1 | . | CASSQGEGLVEKLFF | TGCGCCAGCAGCCAAGGGGAGGGGTTGGTTGAAAAACTGTTTTTT
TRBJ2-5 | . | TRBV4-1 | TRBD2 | CASQTILGGETQYF | TGCGCCAGCCAAACGATACTGGGGGGGGAGACCCAGTACTTC
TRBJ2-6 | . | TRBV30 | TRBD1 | CAWGTGAGANVLTF | TGTGCCTGGGGCACAGGGGCTGGGGCCAACGTCCTGACTTTC
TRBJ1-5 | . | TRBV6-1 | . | CAIQGGGNQPQHF | TGTGCCATCCAGGGAGGGGGCAATCAGCCCCAGCATTTT
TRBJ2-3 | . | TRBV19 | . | CASSIMALADTQYF | TGTGCCAGTAGTATCATGGCTTTGGCAGATACGCAGTATTTT
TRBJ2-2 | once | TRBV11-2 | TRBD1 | CASTTTTGEYAGELFF | TGTGCCAGCACAACGACGACAGGGGAGTATGCCGGGGAGCTGTTTTTT
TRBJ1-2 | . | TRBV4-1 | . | CASSQEAAGGVRWGYTF | TGCGCCAGCAGCCAAGAAGCTGCCGGGGGCGTTCGTTGGGGCTACACCTTC
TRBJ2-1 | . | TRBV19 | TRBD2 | CASSILLAGVGEQFF | TGTGCCAGTAGTATCCTCCTAGCGGGAGTTGGTGAGCAGTTCTTC
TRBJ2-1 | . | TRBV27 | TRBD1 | CASSLSGQGIYNEQFF | TGTGCCAGCAGTTTATCGGGACAGGGGATTTACAATGAGCAGTTCTTC
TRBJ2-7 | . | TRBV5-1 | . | CASSLAGSGNSYEQYF | TGCGCCAGCAGCTTGGCGGGAAGCGGAAACTCCTACGAGCAGTACTTC
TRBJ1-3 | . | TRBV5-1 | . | CASSWDKSSGNTIYF | TGCGCCAGCAGCTGGGACAAGAGCTCTGGAAACACCATATATTTT
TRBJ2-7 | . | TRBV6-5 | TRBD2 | CASRRSGKAWYEQYF | TGTGCCAGCAGGCGCAGCGGGAAAGCTTGGTACGAGCAGTACTTC
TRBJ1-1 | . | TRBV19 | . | CASSIMGGDTEAFF | TGTGCCAGTAGTATAATGGGGGGGGACACTGAAGCTTTCTTT
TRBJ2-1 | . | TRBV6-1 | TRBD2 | CASSEGSGRRNNEQFF | TGTGCCAGCAGTGAAGGGAGCGGGAGGAGGAACAATGAGCAGTTCTTC
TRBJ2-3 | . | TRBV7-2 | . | CASSQRLADTQYF | TGTGCCAGCAGCCAGAGACTCGCAGATACGCAGTATTTT
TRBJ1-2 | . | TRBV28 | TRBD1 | CASSSPGTGYGYTF | TGTGCCAGCAGTTCACCCGGGACAGGATATGGCTACACCTTC
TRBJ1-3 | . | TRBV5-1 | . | CASSFTGTSSGNTIYF | TGCGCCAGCAGCTTCACCGGGACAAGTTCTGGAAACACCATATATTTT
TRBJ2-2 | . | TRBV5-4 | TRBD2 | CASSQRARLAGITGELFF | TGTGCCAGCAGCCAGCGGGCCCGACTAGCGGGAATCACCGGGGAGCTGTTTTTT
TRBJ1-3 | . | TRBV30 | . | CAWMPTDSGNTIYF | TGTGCCTGGATGCCGACCGACTCTGGAAACACCATATATTTT
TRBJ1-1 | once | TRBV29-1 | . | CSGRNTEAFF | TGCAGCGGCCGGAACACTGAAGCTTTCTTT
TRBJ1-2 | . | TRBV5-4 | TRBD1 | CASSGGTGGGYGYTF | TGTGCCAGCAGCGGGGGGACAGGGGGCGGGTATGGCTACACCTTC
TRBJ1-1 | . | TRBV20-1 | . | CSASGGTEAFF | TGCAGTGCTAGCGGGGGTACTGAAGCTTTCTTT
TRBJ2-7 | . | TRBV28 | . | CASSLWSTSSYEQYF | TGTGCCAGCAGTTTATGGTCGACTAGTTCCTACGAGCAGTACTTC
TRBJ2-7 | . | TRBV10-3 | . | CAISETPQTYEQYF | TGTGCCATCAGTGAGACACCCCAAACCTACGAGCAGTACTTC
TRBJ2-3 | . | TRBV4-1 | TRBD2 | CASSQFAGTSGRGSTDTQYF | TGCGCCAGCAGCCAATTCGCCGGGACTAGCGGGAGGGGAAGCACAGATACGCAGTATTTT